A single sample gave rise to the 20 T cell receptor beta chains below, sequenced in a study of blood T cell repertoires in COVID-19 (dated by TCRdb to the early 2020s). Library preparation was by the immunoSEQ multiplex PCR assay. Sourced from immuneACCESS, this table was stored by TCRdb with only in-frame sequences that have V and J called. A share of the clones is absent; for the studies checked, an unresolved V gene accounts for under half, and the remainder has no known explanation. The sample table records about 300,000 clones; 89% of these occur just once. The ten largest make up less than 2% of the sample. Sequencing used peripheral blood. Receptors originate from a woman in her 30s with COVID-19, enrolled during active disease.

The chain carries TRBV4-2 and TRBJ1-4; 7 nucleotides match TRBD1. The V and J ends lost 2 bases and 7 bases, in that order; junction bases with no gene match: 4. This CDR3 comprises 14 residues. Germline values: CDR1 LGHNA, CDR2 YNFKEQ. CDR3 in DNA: TGTGCCAGCAGCCAAAAGACAGGGTTTGAAAAACTGTTTTTT. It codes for CASSQKTGFEKLFF.

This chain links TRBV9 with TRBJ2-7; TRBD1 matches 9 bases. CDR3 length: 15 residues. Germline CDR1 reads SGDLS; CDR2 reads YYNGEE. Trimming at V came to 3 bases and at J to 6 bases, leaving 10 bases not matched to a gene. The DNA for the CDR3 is TGTGCCAGCAGCGGACTGACCGGGACAGGGACCGAGCAGTACTTC. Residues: CASSGLTGTGTEQYF.

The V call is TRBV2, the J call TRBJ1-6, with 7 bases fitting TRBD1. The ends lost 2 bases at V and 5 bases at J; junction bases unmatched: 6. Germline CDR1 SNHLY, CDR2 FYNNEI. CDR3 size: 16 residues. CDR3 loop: CASSESGTVDNSPLHF. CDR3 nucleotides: TGTGCCAGCAGTGAATCCGGGACAGTAGATAATTCACCCCTCCACTTT.

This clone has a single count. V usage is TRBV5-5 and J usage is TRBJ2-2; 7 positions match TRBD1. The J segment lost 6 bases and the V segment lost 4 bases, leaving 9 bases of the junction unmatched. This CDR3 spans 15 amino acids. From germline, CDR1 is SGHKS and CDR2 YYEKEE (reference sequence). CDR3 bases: TGTGCCAGCAGCCTCCGGGACAGAATGCCCGGGGAGCTGTTTTTT. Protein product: CASSLRDRMPGELFF.

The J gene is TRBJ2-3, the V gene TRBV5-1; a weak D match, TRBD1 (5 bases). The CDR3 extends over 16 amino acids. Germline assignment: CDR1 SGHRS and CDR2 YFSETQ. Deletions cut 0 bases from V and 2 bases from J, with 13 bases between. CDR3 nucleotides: TGCGCCAGCAGCTTGGCAAGGGGTTACTCCACAGATACGCAGTATTTT. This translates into CASSLARGYSTDTQYF.

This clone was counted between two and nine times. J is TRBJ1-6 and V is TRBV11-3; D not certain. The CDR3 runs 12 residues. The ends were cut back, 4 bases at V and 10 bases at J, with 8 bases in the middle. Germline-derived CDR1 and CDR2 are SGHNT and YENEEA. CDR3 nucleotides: TGTGCCAGCAGCTCCAGATCCTCACCCCTCCACTTT. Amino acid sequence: CASSSRSSPLHF.

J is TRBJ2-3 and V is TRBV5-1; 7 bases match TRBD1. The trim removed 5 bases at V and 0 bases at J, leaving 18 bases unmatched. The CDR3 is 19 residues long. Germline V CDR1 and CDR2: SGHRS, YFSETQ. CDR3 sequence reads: CASREARGRTSKSTDTQYF. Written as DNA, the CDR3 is TGCGCCAGCAGAGAGGCGAGGGGGCGCACATCGAAAAGCACAGATACGCAGTATTTT.

Written as DNA, the CDR3 is TGTGCCATCCTTTCTGGAGCGGGGGGTAGCACAGATACGCAGTATTTT. This codes for CAILSGAGGSTDTQYF. The V gene is TRBV10-3, the J gene TRBJ2-3; TRBD2 aligns across 9 bases. The CDR3 covers 16 residues. The V segment lost 8 bases and the J segment 0 bases; nucleotides outside the gene matches: 9. Looked up from germline, CDR1 is ENHRY and CDR2 is SYGVKD.

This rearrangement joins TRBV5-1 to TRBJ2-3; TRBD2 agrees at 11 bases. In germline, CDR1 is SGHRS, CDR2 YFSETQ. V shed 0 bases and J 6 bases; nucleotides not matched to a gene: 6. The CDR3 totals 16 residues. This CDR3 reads CASSLGTSGGSDTQYF. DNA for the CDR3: TGCGCCAGCAGCTTGGGTACTAGCGGGGGATCGGATACGCAGTATTTT.

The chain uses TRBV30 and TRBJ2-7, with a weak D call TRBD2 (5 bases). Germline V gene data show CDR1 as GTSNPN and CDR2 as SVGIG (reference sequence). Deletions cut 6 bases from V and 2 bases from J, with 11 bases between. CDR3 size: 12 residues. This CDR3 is CACEGLAYEQYF. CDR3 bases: TGTGCCTGTGAGGGCTTAGCCTACGAGCAGTACTTC.

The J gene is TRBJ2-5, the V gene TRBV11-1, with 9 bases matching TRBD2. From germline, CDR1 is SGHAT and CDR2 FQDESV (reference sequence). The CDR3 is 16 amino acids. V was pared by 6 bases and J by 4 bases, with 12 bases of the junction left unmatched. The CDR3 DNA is TGTGCCAGCAGGCCCGGGACTAGCAAGTGGAGAGAGACCCAGTACTTC. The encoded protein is CASRPGTSKWRETQYF.

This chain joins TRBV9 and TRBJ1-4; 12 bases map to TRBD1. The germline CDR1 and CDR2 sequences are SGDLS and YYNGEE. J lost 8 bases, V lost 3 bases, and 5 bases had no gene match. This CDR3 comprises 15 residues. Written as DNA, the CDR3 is TGTGCCAGCAGCGCCAGGGACAGGGGGCACGAAAAACTGTTTTTT. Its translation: CASSARDRGHEKLFF.

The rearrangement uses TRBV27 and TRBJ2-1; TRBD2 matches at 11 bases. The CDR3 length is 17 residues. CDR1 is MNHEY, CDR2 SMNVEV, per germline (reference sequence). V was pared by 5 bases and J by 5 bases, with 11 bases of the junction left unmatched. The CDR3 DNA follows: TGTGCCAGCAGTCCCTACCCACTAGCGGGGGAAGACAATGAGCAGTTCTTC. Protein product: CASSPYPLAGEDNEQFF.

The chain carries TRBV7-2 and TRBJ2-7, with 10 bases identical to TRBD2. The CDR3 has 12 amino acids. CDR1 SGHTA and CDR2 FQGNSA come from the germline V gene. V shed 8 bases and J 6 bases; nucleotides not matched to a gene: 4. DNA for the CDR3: TGTGCCAGCGGGACTAGCGTTGGCGAGCAGTACTTC. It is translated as CASGTSVGEQYF.

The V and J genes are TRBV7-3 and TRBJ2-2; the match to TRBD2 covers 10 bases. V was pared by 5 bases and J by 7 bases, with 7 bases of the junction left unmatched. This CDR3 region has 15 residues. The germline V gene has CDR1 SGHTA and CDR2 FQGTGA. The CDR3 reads CASSPGLASNGELFF. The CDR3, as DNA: TGTGCCAGCAGCCCGGGACTAGCGTCGAACGGGGAGCTGTTTTTT.

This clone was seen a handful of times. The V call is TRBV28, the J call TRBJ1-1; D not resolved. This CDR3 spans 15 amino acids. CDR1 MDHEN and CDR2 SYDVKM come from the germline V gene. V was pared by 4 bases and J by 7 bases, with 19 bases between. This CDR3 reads CASSSWSSLGSEAFF. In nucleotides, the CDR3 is TGTGCCAGCAGTTCCTGGTCCTCCTTGGGGAGTGAAGCTTTCTTT.

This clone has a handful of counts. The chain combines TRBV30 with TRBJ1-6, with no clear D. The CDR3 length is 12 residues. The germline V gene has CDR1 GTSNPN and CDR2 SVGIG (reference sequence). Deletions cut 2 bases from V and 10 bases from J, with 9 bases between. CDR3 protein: CAWSNVESPLHF. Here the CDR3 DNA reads TGTGCCTGGAGTAATGTAGAGTCACCCCTCCACTTT.

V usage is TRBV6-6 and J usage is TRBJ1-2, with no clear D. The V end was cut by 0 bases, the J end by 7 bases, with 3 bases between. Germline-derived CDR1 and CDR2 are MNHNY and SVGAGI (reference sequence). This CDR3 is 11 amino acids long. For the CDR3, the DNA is TGTGCCAGCAGTTACTCGAGTGGCTACACCTTC. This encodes CASSYSSGYTF.

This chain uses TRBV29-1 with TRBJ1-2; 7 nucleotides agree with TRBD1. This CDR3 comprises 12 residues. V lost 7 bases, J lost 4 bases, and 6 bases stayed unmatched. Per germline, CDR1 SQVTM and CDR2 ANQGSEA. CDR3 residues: CSAVTGPYGYTF. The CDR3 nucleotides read TGCAGCGCTGTGACAGGGCCCTATGGCTACACCTTC.

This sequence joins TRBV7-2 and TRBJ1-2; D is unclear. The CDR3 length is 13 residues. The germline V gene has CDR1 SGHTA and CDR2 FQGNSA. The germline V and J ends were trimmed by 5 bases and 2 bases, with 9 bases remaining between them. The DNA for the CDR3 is TGTGCCAGCAGCCTTAGAGAGAACTATGGCTACACCTTC. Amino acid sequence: CASSLRENYGYTF.